Shown below are 26 T cell receptor beta chains from a single sample sequenced in a study of vaccination and CD4 T cells after COVID-19. The treatment denotes: approximately nine-day PBMC culture with coronavirus spike peptide pools or control peptides (ViraFEST assay). These receptors are not linked to any known antigen. Sequenced with the Oncomine TCR Beta short-read assay was DNA taken from cultured CD4+ T cells. TCRdb used MiXCR to reprocess the PCR reads, holding one entry per CDR3 protein. The data show 15,000 to 17,000 distinct CDR3 sequences, with about three quarters seen just once and approximately 4.2% held by the top ten. Sequencing was carried out using CD4+ T cells from blood, cultured in vitro. The receptors originated from a human donor who had recovered from COVID-19.

This clonotype was detected once. The chain is built from TRBV20-1 and TRBJ2-2, with D possibly matching TRBD2 (7 bases). Germline-derived CDR1 and CDR2 are DFQATT and SNEGSKA (reference sequence). V dropped 6 bases and J dropped 0 bases, with 14 bases sitting between them. CDR3 length: 15 residues. For the CDR3, the DNA is TGCAGTGCGGGGCGAGGGGGGGCGAACACCGGGGAGCTGTTTTTT. This gives the protein CSAGRGGANTGELFF.

The chain carries TRBV15 and TRBJ1-1; D is undetermined. Trimming left V 0 bases short and J 4 bases short, with 12 bases between. The germline V gene has CDR1 LNHNV and CDR2 YYDKDF (reference sequence). This CDR3 contains 15 residues. This CDR3 is CATSRDPKGGTEAFF. Here the CDR3 DNA reads TGTGCCACCAGCAGAGATCCGAAGGGTGGCACTGAAGCTTTCTTT.

The CDR3: CASSPTRISMDQPQHF. The CDR3 DNA follows: TGTGCCAGCAGCCCAACCAGGATAAGCATGGATCAGCCCCAGCATTTT. V and J are TRBV11-2 and TRBJ1-5; no clear D gene. The CDR3 covers 16 residues. V shed 5 bases and J shed 5 bases, with 19 bases lying between them. Germline lookup yields CDR1 SGHAT and CDR2 FQNNGV.

The chain has TRBV20-1 and TRBJ2-5; D not resolved. Per germline, CDR1 DFQATT and CDR2 SNEGSKA (reference sequence). The CDR3 covers 15 residues. V lost 6 bases and J lost 1, with 18 bases in between. The CDR3, as DNA: TGCAGTGCGTCCCCTCCTGACGGATTCCAAGAGACCCAGTACTTC. It codes for CSASPPDGFQETQYF.

The chain carries TRBV7-2 and TRBJ2-5; D remains unclear. Trimming took off 3 bases at V and 2 bases at J, with 16 bases between the two ends. Germline lookup yields CDR1 SGHTA and CDR2 FQGNSA. This CDR3 is 16 amino acids long. CDR3 nucleotides: TGTGCCAGCAGCTTTCCCGTGGGTCTAAGGCAAGAGACCCAGTACTTC. Translation gives CASSFPVGLRQETQYF.

The genes are TRBV6-5 and TRBJ1-4; TRBD1 might be the D (6 bases). Germline V gene data show CDR1 as MNHEY and CDR2 as SVGAGI. The CDR3 runs 14 residues. V was clipped by 2 bases and J by 6 bases, with 10 bases between them. The CDR3: CASSYRGGYEKLFF. CDR3 in DNA: TGTGCCAGCAGTTACAGAGGGGGGTATGAAAAACTGTTTTTT.

The chain uses TRBV7-8 and TRBJ2-1; a possible D gene is TRBD1 (6 bases). V was pared by 5 bases and J by 7 bases, with 12 bases between. CDR1 and CDR2 (germline): SGHVS, FQNEAQ. The CDR3 consists of 13 residues. The CDR3 bases are TGTGCCAGCAGCCACCCCACAGGGAATGAGCAGTTCTTC. It yields the protein CASSHPTGNEQFF.

The CDR3 sequence: CASSPLLASLYEQYF. CDR3 bases: TGTGCCAGCAGCCCCCTCCTAGCCTCCCTGTACGAGCAGTACTTC. The rearrangement uses TRBV28 and TRBJ2-7; D might be TRBD2 (5 bases). The CDR3 spans 15 residues. Germline CDR1 and CDR2: MDHEN and SYDVKM. V was clipped by 6 bases and J by 4 bases, with 19 bases between them.

The CDR3 nucleotides are TGTGCCAGCAGGGGGGAGTCCCGCCTTAGAGCTTTCTTT. Amino acid sequence: CASRGESRLRAFF. V usage is TRBV2 and J usage is TRBJ1-1, with TRBD1 as a possible D gene (5 bases). Germline CDR1 and CDR2: SNHLY and FYNNEI. The ends were cut back, 6 bases at V and 10 bases at J, with 18 bases in the middle. CDR3 length equals 13 residues.

The V and J genes are TRBV7-2 and TRBJ1-3; 9 bases align to TRBD1. CDR1 is SGHTA, CDR2 FQGNSA, per germline. This CDR3 region has 15 residues. With V trimmed by 3 bases and J by 3 bases, 3 bases remained unmatched. The CDR3 coding sequence is TGTGCCAGCAGCTTGGACAGGGGTGTTGGAAACACCATATATTTT. Its protein product is CASSLDRGVGNTIYF.

This clonotype has a handful of counts. The J gene is TRBJ1-2, the V gene TRBV6-2 or TRBV6-3; tentatively, D is TRBD1 (6 bases). V was cut by 5 bases and J by 12 bases, with 13 bases left in between. Germline V gene lookup returns CDR1 MNHEY and CDR2 SVGEGT. The CDR3 is made up of 11 amino acids. CDR3 coding DNA: TGTGCCAGCAGTCCTCTACAGGGTCACACCTTC. This sequence encodes CASSPLQGHTF.

This sequence joins TRBV6-1 and TRBJ2-7; 9 nucleotides match TRBD1. The CDR3 has 15 residues. The germline V gene has CDR1 MNHNS and CDR2 SASEGT. Trimming removed 6 bases from V and 1 base from J; junction bases left unmatched: 7. CDR3 region: CASSQGQGVSYEQYF. In DNA form, the CDR3 reads TGTGCCAGCAGCCAGGGACAGGGAGTTTCCTACGAGCAGTACTTC.

The gene calls are TRBV3-1 and TRBJ2-2; unclear D gene. Germline assignment: CDR1 LGHDT and CDR2 YNNKEL (reference sequence). V shed 3 bases and J shed 4 bases, with 12 bases lying between them. This CDR3 is built from 15 residues. The CDR3 nucleotides are TGTGCCAGCAGCCATCTAAACTCCCCCACCGGGGAGCTGTTTTTT. Its protein product is CASSHLNSPTGELFF. Variable domain in full (rest from reference TRBV3-1 and TRBJ2-2): DTAVSQTPKYLVTQMGNDKSIKCEQNLGHDTMYWYKQDSKKFLKIMFSYNNKELIINETVPNRFSPKSPDKAHLNLHINSLELGDSAVYFCASSHLNSPTGELFFGEGSRLTVL.

This rearrangement joins TRBV20-1 to TRBJ1-2, with D unclear. The CDR3 runs 14 residues. Germline loops: CDR1 DFQATT, CDR2 SNEGSKA (reference sequence). V lost 3 bases and J lost 0, with 11 bases in between. In DNA form, the CDR3 reads TGCAGTGCTAGCCAGCGGTTAGCTAACTATGGCTACACCTTC. It codes for CSASQRLANYGYTF.

The chain links TRBV7-9 to TRBJ1-5, with 8 nucleotides matching TRBD1. After removal of 5 bases from V and 8 bases from J, the junction contained 11 bases not matched to a gene. CDR1 is SEHNR and CDR2 is FQNEAQ in the germline V gene (reference sequence). The length of the CDR3 is 15 residues. The CDR3 nucleotides are TGTGCCAGCAGCCACCTGGGACAGGTAAAGGAGCCCCAGCATTTT. Residues: CASSHLGQVKEPQHF.

The V and J genes are TRBV6-2 or TRBV6-3 and TRBJ1-1, with TRBD1 matching over 7 bases. CDR3 length equals 16 residues. V shed 0 bases, J shed 5 bases, and the junction held 9 bases outside the gene matches. Germline CDR1 MNHEY, CDR2 SVGEGT. The CDR3 is CASSYSGTTGITEAFF. CDR3 in DNA: TGTGCCAGCAGTTACTCTGGGACGACAGGGATAACTGAAGCTTTCTTT.

This chain joins TRBV28 and TRBJ2-1, with TRBD2 identical over 8 bases. CDR1 is MDHEN and CDR2 is SYDVKM in the germline V gene. V was clipped by 4 bases and J by 10 bases; unmatched bases: 15. This CDR3 spans 16 amino acids. Here the CDR3 reads CASSSKRAGALREQFF. CDR3 in DNA: TGTGCCAGCAGTTCCAAGAGAGCGGGAGCCCTAAGGGAGCAGTTCTTC.

This clonotype was found a few times. The CDR3 DNA follows: TGTGCCAGCAGTTACGGGGACAGGGGGTTCTACGAGCAGTACTTC. Its translation is CASSYGDRGFYEQYF. The chain joins TRBV6-5 to TRBJ2-7; 11 bases line up with TRBD1. Germline V gives CDR1 MNHEY, CDR2 SVGAGI. The CDR3 length is 15 residues. The junction had 3 bases not matched to a gene; V was cut back by 2 bases and J by 3 bases.

Regarding this clonotype: The conserved phenylalanine or tryptophan is not found at the CDR3 terminus, so this likely reflects a read error. The rearrangement uses TRBV6-2 or TRBV6-3 and TRBJ2-2; no clear D. Germline V gene sequence: CDR1 MNHEY, CDR2 SVGEGT. V was shortened by 5 bases and J by 3 bases, with 16 bases between the two germline ends. The CDR3 has 16 residues. The CDR3 sequence: CASSPLLGFDTGELFS. CDR3 coding DNA: TGTGCCAGCAGTCCCCTGCTGGGTTTCGACACCGGGGAGCTGTTTTCT.

The chain combines TRBV7-2 with TRBJ2-7; D gene unclear. The V and J ends lost 1 base and 6 bases respectively, with 13 bases between them. The CDR3 contains 14 residues. Germline loops: CDR1 SGHTA, CDR2 FQGNSA. This CDR3 is CASSLVLVLGEQYF. The DNA for the CDR3 is TGTGCCAGCAGCTTAGTATTAGTTCTTGGCGAGCAGTACTTC.

This rearrangement joins TRBV27 to TRBJ1-6; 8 positions match TRBD1. There are 14 residues in the CDR3. Germline CDR1 MNHEY, CDR2 SMNVEV (reference sequence). V was pared by 7 bases and J by 8 bases, with 7 bases of the junction left unmatched. CDR3 in DNA: TGTGCCAGCACCAGGGGGCTATTGGATTCACCCCTCCACTTT. Translated: CASTRGLLDSPLHF.

This clonotype showed up just a few times. It is unclear where the CDR3 begins or ends on the DNA, so no DNA is shown, and the CDR3 is as TCRdb lists it. The chain recombines TRBV7-5 with TRBJ1-6; TRBD1 was called by the table and not checked on the DNA. TRBV7-5 is annotated as a pseudogene. The CDR3 sequence runs 19 residues, both termini included. CDR3: CISVPEALNWGRVNSPLHF.

The chain has TRBV24-1 and TRBJ2-3; 7 nucleotides align to TRBD1. From germline, CDR1 is KGHDR and CDR2 SFDVKD. V lost 7 bases and J lost 4; bases outside the gene matches: 16. This CDR3 spans 17 amino acids. The CDR3 DNA follows: TGTGCCACCAGCGAATTTCGGGACAGTGGAGGCCCAGATACGCAGTATTTT. Protein: CATSEFRDSGGPDTQYF.

The rearrangement links TRBV23-1 to TRBJ1-2, with TRBD1 matching 7 bases. TRBV23-1 is labeled an ORF, and its function is uncertain. There are 15 residues in the CDR3. J was trimmed by 0 bases and V by 3 bases; bases with no gene match: 4. The CDR3: CASSHGQDSNYGYTF. In DNA form, the CDR3 reads TGCGCCAGCAGTCACGGACAGGACTCTAACTATGGCTACACCTTC.

This CDR3 is CASSQSGGKWYQPQHF. In DNA form, the CDR3 reads TGCGCCAGCAGTCAATCGGGGGGAAAATGGTATCAGCCCCAGCATTTT. The rearrangement links TRBV23-1 to TRBJ1-5; D perhaps matches TRBD1 (5 bases). TRBV23-1 counts as an open reading frame of uncertain function. Between the trimmed V and J ends, which lost 0 bases and 5 bases, there was a span of 14 bases. The CDR3 is made up of 16 amino acids.

The chain links TRBV7-2 to TRBJ2-5; a possible D gene is TRBD2 (5 bases). This CDR3 contains 14 residues. Germline V lookup: CDR1 SGHTA, CDR2 FQGNSA. The ends were cut back, 5 bases at V and 1 base at J, with 11 bases in the middle. CDR3 in DNA: TGTGCCAGCAGCCTTCTCCGGGGCCAAGAGACCCAGTACTTC. Protein: CASSLLRGQETQYF.